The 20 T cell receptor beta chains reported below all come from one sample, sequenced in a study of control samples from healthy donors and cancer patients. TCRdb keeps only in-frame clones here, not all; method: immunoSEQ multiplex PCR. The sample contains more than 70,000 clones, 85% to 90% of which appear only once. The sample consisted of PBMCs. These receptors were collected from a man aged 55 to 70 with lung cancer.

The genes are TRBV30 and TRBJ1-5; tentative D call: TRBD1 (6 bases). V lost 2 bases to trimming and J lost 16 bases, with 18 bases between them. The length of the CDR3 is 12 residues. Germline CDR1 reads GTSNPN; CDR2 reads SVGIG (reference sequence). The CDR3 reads CAWSRAPGQLHF. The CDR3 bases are TGTGCCTGGAGTAGGGCACCGGGACAATTACATTTT.

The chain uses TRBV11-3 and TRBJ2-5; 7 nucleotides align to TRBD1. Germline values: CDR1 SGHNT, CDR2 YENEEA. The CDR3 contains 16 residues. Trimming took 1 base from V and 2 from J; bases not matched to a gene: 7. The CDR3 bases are TGTGCCAGCAGCTTAGGGGACAGTCTGATTCAAGAGACCCAGTACTTC. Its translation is CASSLGDSLIQETQYF.

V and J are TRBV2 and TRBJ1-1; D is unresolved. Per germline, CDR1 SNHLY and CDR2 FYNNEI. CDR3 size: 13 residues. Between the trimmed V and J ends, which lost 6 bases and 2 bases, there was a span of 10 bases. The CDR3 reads CASSLDVNTEAFF. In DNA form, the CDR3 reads TGTGCCAGCAGCCTAGACGTCAACACTGAAGCTTTCTTT.

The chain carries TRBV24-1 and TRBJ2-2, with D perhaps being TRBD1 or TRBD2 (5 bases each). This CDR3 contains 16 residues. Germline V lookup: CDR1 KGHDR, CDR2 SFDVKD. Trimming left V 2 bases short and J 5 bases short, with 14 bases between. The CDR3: CATSDSQRGVTGELFF. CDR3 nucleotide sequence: TGTGCCACCAGTGATTCACAGCGAGGGGTTACCGGGGAGCTGTTTTTT.

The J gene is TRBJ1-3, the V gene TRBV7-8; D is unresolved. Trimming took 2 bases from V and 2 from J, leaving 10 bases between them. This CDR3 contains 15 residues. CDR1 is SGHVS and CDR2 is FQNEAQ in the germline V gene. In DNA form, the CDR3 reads TGTGCCAGCAGCTTAACTGGGAACGCTGGAAACACCATATATTTT. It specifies CASSLTGNAGNTIYF.

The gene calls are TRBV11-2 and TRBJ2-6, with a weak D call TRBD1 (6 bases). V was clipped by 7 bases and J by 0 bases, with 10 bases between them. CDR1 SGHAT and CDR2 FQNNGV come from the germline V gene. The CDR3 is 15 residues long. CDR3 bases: TGTGCCAGCATCGGACAGCTCTCTGGGGCCAACGTCCTGACTTTC. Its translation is CASIGQLSGANVLTF.

The CDR3 is CASSQDLNTEAFF. The DNA of the CDR3 is TGTGCCAGCAGCCAAGATTTGAACACTGAAGCTTTCTTT. The chain couples TRBV14 to TRBJ1-1, with D unclear. Germline V gene lookup returns CDR1 SGHDN and CDR2 FVKESK. The ends were cut back, 0 bases at V and 0 bases at J, with 2 bases in the middle. CDR3 size: 13 residues.

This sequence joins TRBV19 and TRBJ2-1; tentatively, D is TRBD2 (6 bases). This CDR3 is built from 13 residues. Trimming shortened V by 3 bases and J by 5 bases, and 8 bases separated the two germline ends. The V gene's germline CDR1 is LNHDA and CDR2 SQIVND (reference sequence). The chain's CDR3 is CASSMGGNNEQFF. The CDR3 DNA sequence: TGTGCCAGTAGTATGGGCGGGAACAATGAGCAGTTCTTC. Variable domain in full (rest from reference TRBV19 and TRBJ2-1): DGGITQSPKYLFRKEGQNVTLSCEQNLNHDAMYWYRQDPGQGLRLIYYSQIVNDFQKGDIAEGYSVSREKKESFPLTVTSAQKNPTAFYLCASSMGGNNEQFFGPGTRLTVL.

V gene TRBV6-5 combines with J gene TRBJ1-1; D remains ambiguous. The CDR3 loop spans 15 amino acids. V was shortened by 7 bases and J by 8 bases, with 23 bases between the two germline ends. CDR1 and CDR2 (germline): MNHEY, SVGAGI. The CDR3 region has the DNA TGTGCCAGCACCCCGGGCCCGTACGGGGTCCTAGAAGCTTTCTTT. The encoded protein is CASTPGPYGVLEAFF.

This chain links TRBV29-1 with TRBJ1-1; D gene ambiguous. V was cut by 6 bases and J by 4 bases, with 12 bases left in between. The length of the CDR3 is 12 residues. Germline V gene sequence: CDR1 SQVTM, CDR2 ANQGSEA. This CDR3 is CSVYLEVTEAFF. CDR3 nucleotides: TGCAGCGTCTACCTCGAGGTCACTGAAGCTTTCTTT. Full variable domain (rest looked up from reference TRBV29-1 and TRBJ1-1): SAVISQKPSRDICQRGTSLTIQCQVDSQVTMMFWYRQQPGQSLTLIATANQGSEATYESGFVIDKFPISRPNLTFSTLTVSNMSPEDSSIYLCSVYLEVTEAFFGQGTRLTVV.

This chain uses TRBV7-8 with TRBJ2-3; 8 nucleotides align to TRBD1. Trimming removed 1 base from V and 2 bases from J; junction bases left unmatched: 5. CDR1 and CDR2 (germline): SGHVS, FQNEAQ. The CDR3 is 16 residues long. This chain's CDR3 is CASSLGRGLNTDTQYF. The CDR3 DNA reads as TGTGCCAGCAGCTTAGGCAGGGGGCTAAACACAGATACGCAGTATTTT.

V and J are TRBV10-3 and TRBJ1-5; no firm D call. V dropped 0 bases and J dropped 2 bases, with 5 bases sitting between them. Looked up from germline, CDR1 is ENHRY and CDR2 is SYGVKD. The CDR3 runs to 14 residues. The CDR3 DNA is TGTGCCATCAGTGAGTCGTCGGGCAATCAGCCCCAGCATTTT. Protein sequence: CAISESSGNQPQHF.

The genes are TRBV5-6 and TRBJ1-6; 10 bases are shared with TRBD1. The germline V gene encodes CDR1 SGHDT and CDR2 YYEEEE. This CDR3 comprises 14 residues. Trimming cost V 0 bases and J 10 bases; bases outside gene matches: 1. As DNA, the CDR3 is TGTGCCAGCAGCTTGGGGACAGGGGGATCACCCCTCCACTTT. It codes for CASSLGTGGSPLHF.

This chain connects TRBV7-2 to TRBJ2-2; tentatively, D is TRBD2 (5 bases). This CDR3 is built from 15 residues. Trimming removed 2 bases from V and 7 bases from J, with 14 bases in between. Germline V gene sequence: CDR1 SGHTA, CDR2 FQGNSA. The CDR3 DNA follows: TGTGCCAGCAGCTTATTGACGGGAAGTATCGGGGAGCTGTTTTTT. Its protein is CASSLLTGSIGELFF.

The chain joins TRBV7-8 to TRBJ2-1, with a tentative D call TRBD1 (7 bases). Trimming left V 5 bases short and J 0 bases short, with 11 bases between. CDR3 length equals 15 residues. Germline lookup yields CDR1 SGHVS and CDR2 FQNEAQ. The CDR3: CASSHQGGSYNEQFF. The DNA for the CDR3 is TGTGCCAGCAGCCACCAGGGGGGCTCCTACAATGAGCAGTTCTTC.

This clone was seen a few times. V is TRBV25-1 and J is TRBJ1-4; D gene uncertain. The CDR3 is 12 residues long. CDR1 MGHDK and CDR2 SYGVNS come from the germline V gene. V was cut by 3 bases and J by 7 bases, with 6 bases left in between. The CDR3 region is CASSDSGEKLFF. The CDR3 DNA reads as TGTGCCAGCAGTGATAGCGGTGAAAAACTGTTTTTT.

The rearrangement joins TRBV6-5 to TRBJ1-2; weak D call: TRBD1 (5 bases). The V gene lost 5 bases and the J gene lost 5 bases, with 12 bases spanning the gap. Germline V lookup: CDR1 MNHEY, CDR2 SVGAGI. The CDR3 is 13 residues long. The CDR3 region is CASSPRGRYGYTF. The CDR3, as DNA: TGTGCCAGCAGTCCCCGGGGACGGTATGGCTACACCTTC.

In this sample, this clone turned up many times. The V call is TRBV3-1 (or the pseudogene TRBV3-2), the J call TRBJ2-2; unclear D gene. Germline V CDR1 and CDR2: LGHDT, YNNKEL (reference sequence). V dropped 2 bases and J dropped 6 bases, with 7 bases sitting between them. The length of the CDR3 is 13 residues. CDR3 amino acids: CASSQFKAGELFF. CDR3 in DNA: TGTGCCAGCAGCCAATTCAAGGCCGGGGAGCTGTTTTTT.

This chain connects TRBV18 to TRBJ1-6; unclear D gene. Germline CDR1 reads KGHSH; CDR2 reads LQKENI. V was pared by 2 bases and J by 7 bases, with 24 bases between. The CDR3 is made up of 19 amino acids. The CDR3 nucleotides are TGTGCCAGCTCACCATATTCCGTTTTTGGATTGGGCCCGAATTCACCCCTCCACTTT. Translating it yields CASSPYSVFGLGPNSPLHF. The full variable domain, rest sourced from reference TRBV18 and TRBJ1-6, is NAGVMQNPRHLVRRRGQEARLRCSPMKGHSHVYWYRQLPEEGLKFMVYLQKENIIDESGMPKERFSAEFPKEGPSILRIQQVVRGDSAAYFCASSPYSVFGLGPNSPLHFGNGTRLTVT.

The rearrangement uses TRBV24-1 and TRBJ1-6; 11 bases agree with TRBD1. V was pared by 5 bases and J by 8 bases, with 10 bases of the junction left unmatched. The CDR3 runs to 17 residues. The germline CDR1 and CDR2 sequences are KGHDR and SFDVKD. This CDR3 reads CATSVGRDRGKDSPLHF. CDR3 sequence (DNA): TGTGCCACCAGTGTTGGTAGGGACAGGGGGAAGGATTCACCCCTCCACTTT.